Listed here are 8 T cell receptor beta chains from one sample, sequenced in a study of blood T cell repertoires in COVID-19. The data were produced by immunoSEQ multiplex PCR, yet TCRdb's version contains in-frame clones alone and is incomplete. The table lists 250,000 to 400,000 clones, around nine tenths of them singletons. Material: PBMCs or T cells enriched from blood (not recorded which). Receptor source: a man between 60 and 75 years old who had recovered from COVID-19.

This rearrangement joins TRBV20-1 to TRBJ1-1; D is unresolved. The germline V gene encodes CDR1 DFQATT and CDR2 SNEGSKA (reference sequence). CDR3 size: 13 residues. V was pared by 3 bases and J by 0 bases, with 8 bases between. The DNA for the CDR3 is TGCAGTGCTAGTCGGAGCCTGAACACTGAAGCTTTCTTT. Encoded protein: CSASRSLNTEAFF.

J is TRBJ1-6 and V is TRBV7-6; tentatively, D is TRBD1 (5 bases). This CDR3 has 15 residues. V lost 2 bases and J 6 bases, leaving 11 bases between the germline ends. Looked up from germline, CDR1 is SGHVS and CDR2 is FNYEAQ. CDR3 region: CASSLTRAANSPLHF. The CDR3 DNA follows: TGTGCCAGCAGCTTAACCAGGGCTGCTAATTCACCCCTCCACTTT.

J is TRBJ2-1 and V is TRBV10-3; the match to TRBD2 covers 14 bases. CDR3 size: 15 residues. Trimming removed 6 bases from V and 8 bases from J; junction bases left unmatched: 6. Per germline, CDR1 ENHRY and CDR2 SYGVKD. CDR3 region: CAISPGTSGSDEQFF. The CDR3, as DNA: TGTGCCATCAGCCCCGGGACTAGCGGGAGCGATGAGCAGTTCTTC.

The V gene is TRBV11-2, the J gene TRBJ1-2; D is uncertain. V was cut by 0 bases and J by 2 bases, with 10 bases left in between. This CDR3 has 15 residues. Germline CDR1 reads SGHAT; CDR2 reads FQNNGV. The CDR3 DNA sequence: TGTGCCAGCAGCTTAGATCGAGGCCTCAACTATGGCTACACCTTC. This encodes CASSLDRGLNYGYTF.

This sequence joins TRBV28 and TRBJ2-7; D unclear. Per germline, CDR1 MDHEN and CDR2 SYDVKM. Trimming shortened V by 6 bases and J by 0 bases, and 18 bases separated the two germline ends. This CDR3 has 16 amino acids. Here the CDR3 DNA reads TGTGCCAGCAGCCCATATGCAGGCCTGAGCTCCTACGAGCAGTACTTC. This gives the protein CASSPYAGLSSYEQYF.

The genes are TRBV29-1 and TRBJ2-2; 10 bases line up with TRBD2. The CDR3 spans 12 residues. The germline V gene encodes CDR1 SQVTM and CDR2 ANQGSEA. The CDR3 loop is CSALAGSGELFF. The CDR3 DNA is TGCAGTGCACTAGCGGGATCCGGGGAGCTGTTTTTT.

The gene calls are TRBV7-3 and TRBJ2-6; TRBD1 aligns across 8 bases. The CDR3 contains 15 residues. With V trimmed by 4 bases and J by 6 bases, 5 bases remained unmatched. CDR1 SGHTA and CDR2 FQGTGA come from the germline V gene. Written as DNA, the CDR3 is TGTGCCAGCAGCTCCGGACAGGGCCAGGCCAACGTCCTGACTTTC. Translated: CASSSGQGQANVLTF.

This CDR3 reads CASSLDGLMNTEAFF. In nucleotides, the CDR3 is TGTGCCAGCAGCTTAGACGGACTTATGAACACTGAAGCTTTCTTT. The chain carries TRBV7-9 and TRBJ1-1; D not resolved. CDR1 and CDR2 from the germline V gene are SEHNR and FQNEAQ (reference sequence). CDR3 length equals 15 residues. V lost 1 base and J 0 bases, leaving 9 bases between the germline ends.